What follows are 15 T cell receptor beta chains derived from one specimen sequenced in a study of blood T cell repertoires in COVID-19. Assay: immunoSEQ multiplex PCR; the TCRdb copy retains only in-frame clones and omits some. The data contain some 260,000 clones, 70% to 90% of them singletons. The sequenced material came from peripheral blood. The receptors come from a woman aged 40 to 50 who had recovered from COVID-19.

This chain links TRBV25-1 with TRBJ2-7; D possibly corresponds to TRBD2 (5 bases). Germline V CDR1 and CDR2: MGHDK, SYGVNS. Trimming took off 4 bases at V and 6 bases at J, with 10 bases between the two ends. The CDR3 length is 12 residues. CDR3 residues: CASSATGSEQYF. CDR3 sequence (DNA): TGTGCCAGCAGTGCCACGGGATCCGAGCAGTACTTC.

V usage is TRBV20-1 and J usage is TRBJ2-2; TRBD2 agrees at 9 bases. The junction had 7 bases not matched to a gene; V was cut back by 3 bases and J by 5 bases. Per germline, CDR1 DFQATT and CDR2 SNEGSKA (reference sequence). There are 15 residues in the CDR3. CDR3: CSASNSGSSTGELFF. The CDR3 DNA is TGCAGTGCTAGTAATAGCGGGAGTAGTACCGGGGAGCTGTTTTTT.

The chain combines TRBV9 with TRBJ2-1; TRBD2 might be the D (6 bases). Germline V gene data show CDR1 as SGDLS and CDR2 as YYNGEE. The CDR3 runs to 19 residues. Trimming removed 3 bases at V and 4 bases at J, with 26 bases between. This chain's CDR3 is CASSETVDVTGAMYNEQFF. As DNA, the CDR3 is TGTGCCAGCAGCGAGACCGTAGACGTCACGGGAGCAATGTACAATGAGCAGTTCTTC.

CDR3 sequence: CASSLEGTGTSYEQYF. DNA of the CDR3: TGTGCCAGCAGCTTAGAGGGGACTGGGACCTCCTACGAGCAGTACTTC. V is TRBV7-2 and J is TRBJ2-7; D is possibly TRBD2 (6 bases). V lost 1 base and J lost 0, with 13 bases in between. The CDR3 runs to 16 residues. Germline CDR1 reads SGHTA; CDR2 reads FQGNSA.

This rearrangement joins TRBV3-1 (or the pseudogene TRBV3-2) to TRBJ1-1, with D hard to call. Germline assignment: CDR1 LGHDT and CDR2 YNNKEL (reference sequence). The CDR3 runs to 14 residues. V was trimmed by 1 base and J by 0 bases, leaving 6 bases between them. The CDR3 loop is CASSQGTLNTEAFF. The CDR3 region has the DNA TGTGCCAGCAGCCAAGGAACACTGAACACTGAAGCTTTCTTT.

This chain links TRBV11-2 with TRBJ2-2; no definite D call. The germline V gene has CDR1 SGHAT and CDR2 FQNNGV. The CDR3 is made up of 13 amino acids. Trimming removed 6 bases from V and 3 bases from J, with 8 bases in between. In nucleotides, the CDR3 is TGTGCCAGCAGTCGAGCCTACACCGGGGAGCTGTTTTTT. This encodes CASSRAYTGELFF.

The V call is TRBV12-3 or TRBV12-4, the J call TRBJ1-1; D gene uncertain. This CDR3 has 12 amino acids. The germline V and J ends were trimmed by 3 bases and 5 bases, with 7 bases remaining between them. CDR3 residues: CASSFFMTEAFF. The CDR3 nucleotides read TGTGCCAGCAGTTTCTTTATGACTGAAGCTTTCTTT.

V usage is TRBV7-2 and J usage is TRBJ1-3; 8 nucleotides line up with TRBD1. This CDR3 is 15 amino acids long. Germline CDR1 reads SGHTA; CDR2 reads FQGNSA. V dropped 4 bases and J dropped 3; count of bases not matched to a gene: 5. This chain's CDR3 is CASSSDRVDGNTIYF. Written as DNA, the CDR3 is TGTGCCAGCAGCTCGGACAGGGTAGATGGAAACACCATATATTTT.

This clone appeared a single time. This sequence joins TRBV11-3 and TRBJ2-7, with D possibly matching TRBD1 (6 bases). CDR3 length: 17 amino acids. The germline V gene encodes CDR1 SGHNT and CDR2 YENEEA. Trimming cost V 5 bases and J 7 bases, with 27 bases left between them. The CDR3 spells CASSRVPGGLTSWEQYF. DNA of the CDR3: TGTGCCAGCAGCAGAGTCCCTGGGGGCCTAACTTCTTGGGAGCAGTACTTC.

This chain links TRBV11-3 with TRBJ2-7, with 7 bases identical to TRBD1. This CDR3 has 18 amino acids. The J segment lost 0 bases and the V segment lost 1 base, leaving 12 bases of the junction unmatched. The V gene's germline CDR1 is SGHNT and CDR2 YENEEA. CDR3 region: CASSLALPGTAHSYEQYF. Here the CDR3 DNA reads TGTGCCAGCAGCTTAGCTCTCCCTGGGACAGCCCACTCCTACGAGCAGTACTTC.

This chain uses TRBV19 with TRBJ1-6, with unresolved D. Germline CDR1 LNHDA, CDR2 SQIVND (reference sequence). The CDR3 has 15 amino acids. V was cut by 3 bases and J by 0 bases, with 6 bases left in between. CDR3 sequence (DNA): TGTGCCAGTAGTATTACGGGCTCCTATAATTCACCCCTCCACTTT. The encoded protein is CASSITGSYNSPLHF.

The chain links TRBV11-2 to TRBJ1-1; the D gene is possibly TRBD1 (5 bases). CDR3 size: 14 residues. Germline CDR1 is SGHAT and CDR2 is FQNNGV. Trimming cost V 5 bases and J 5 bases, with 15 bases left between them. The CDR3 DNA follows: TGTGCCAGCAGCCCCCCGGGGGGAGGGACTGAAGCTTTCTTT. Its translation is CASSPPGGGTEAFF.

This chain connects TRBV28 to TRBJ1-3; 7 bases fit TRBD1. This CDR3 is built from 14 residues. The V segment lost 4 bases and the J segment 6 bases; nucleotides outside the gene matches: 6. CDR1 is MDHEN, CDR2 SYDVKM, per germline. The CDR3 DNA follows: TGTGCCAGCAGTTCGACAGGGACAAAAAACACCATATATTTT. Its translation: CASSSTGTKNTIYF.

The chain joins TRBV19 to TRBJ1-5; TRBD1 aligns across 7 bases. CDR1 and CDR2 (germline): LNHDA, SQIVND (reference sequence). The CDR3 is made up of 16 amino acids. V lost 5 bases, J lost 0 bases, and 7 bases stayed unmatched. CDR3 in amino acids: CASSSYRQGSNQPQHF. CDR3 DNA sequence: TGTGCCAGTAGTTCCTACCGACAGGGTAGCAATCAGCCCCAGCATTTT.

The chain employs TRBV6-5 and TRBJ1-5; 10 positions agree with TRBD1. This CDR3 is built from 15 residues. V shed 8 bases and J 6 bases; nucleotides not matched to a gene: 10. Per germline, CDR1 MNHEY and CDR2 SVGAGI. CDR3 coding DNA: TGTGCCAGCCGGCGACAGGGGGCGATTAGTCAGCCCCAGCATTTT. Translation: CASRRQGAISQPQHF.